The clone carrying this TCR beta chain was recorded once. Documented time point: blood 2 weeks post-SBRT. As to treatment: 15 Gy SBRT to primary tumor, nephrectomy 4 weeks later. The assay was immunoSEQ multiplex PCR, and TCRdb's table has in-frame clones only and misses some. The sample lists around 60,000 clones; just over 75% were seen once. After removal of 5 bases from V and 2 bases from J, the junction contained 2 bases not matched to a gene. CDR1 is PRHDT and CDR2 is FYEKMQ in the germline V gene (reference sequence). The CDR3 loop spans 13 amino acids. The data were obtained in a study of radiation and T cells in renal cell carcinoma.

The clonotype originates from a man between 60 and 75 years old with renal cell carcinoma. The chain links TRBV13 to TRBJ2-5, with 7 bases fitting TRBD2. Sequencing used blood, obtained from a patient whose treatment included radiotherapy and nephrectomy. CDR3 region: CASSAGEQETQYF. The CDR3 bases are TGTGCCAGCAGCGCGGGGGAGCAAGAGACCCAGTACTTC. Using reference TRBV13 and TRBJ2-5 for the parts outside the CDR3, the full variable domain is AAGVIQSPRHLIKEKRETATLKCYPIPRHDTVYWYQQGPGQDPQFLISFYEKMQSDKGSIPDRFSAQQFSDYHSELNMSSLELGDSALYFCASSAGEQETQYFGPGTRLLVL.